The 3 T cell receptor beta chains in this list originate from one sample, sequenced in a study of OX40 agonist ivuxolimab in advanced cancers. Repertoires were generated with immunoSEQ multiplex PCR, while TCRdb's copy carries only in-frame clones and drops some. Of about 46,000 clones listed, 88% are singletons. This material consisted of CD4+ or CD8+ T cells sorted from blood, taken in a trial of the OX40 agonist ivuxolimab. Source of these receptors: an adult with an advanced solid tumor such as melanoma, head and neck, liver or kidney cancer.

This clone occurred a few times. J is TRBJ1-6 and V is TRBV4-1; D unresolved. The CDR3 covers 14 residues. The germline gives CDR1 MGHRA, CDR2 YSYEKL. Trimming pared 0 bases from V and 7 bases from J, leaving 7 bases between. The CDR3 nucleotides read TGCGCCAGCAGCCAAGAATTGCGGAATTCACCCCTCCACTTT. Its translation: CASSQELRNSPLHF.

The CDR3: CASSMTGFGYNEQFF. Written as DNA, the CDR3 is TGTGCCAGCAGCATGACCGGGTTTGGGTACAATGAGCAGTTCTTC. The rearrangement links TRBV7-9 to TRBJ2-1; D uncertain. Trimming took 5 bases from V and 4 from J, leaving 15 bases between them. Germline lookup yields CDR1 SEHNR and CDR2 FQNEAQ (reference sequence). The CDR3 sequence is 15 residues long.

The chain links TRBV6-5 to TRBJ1-1; no clear D gene. This CDR3 has 14 residues. CDR1 is MNHEY and CDR2 is SVGAGI in the germline V gene. V gave up 0 bases and J gave up 4 bases, with 9 bases separating them. The CDR3 DNA reads TGTGCCAGCAGTTACTCGAGGGATTTCACTGAAGCTTTCTTT. It codes for CASSYSRDFTEAFF.